These 32 T cell receptor beta chains were all obtained from the same sample, sequenced in a study of blood T cell repertoires in COVID-19. The protocol was immunoSEQ multiplex PCR, while the TCRdb copy is restricted to in-frame clones and leaves out a portion. The sample shows 60,000 to 90,000 clones, about four fifths of them seen only once. The material sequenced was peripheral blood. All receptors derive from a man aged 50 to 59 with acute or convalescent COVID-19.

The gene calls are TRBV4-3 and TRBJ2-2; possibly TRBD2 for D (6 bases). Looked up from germline, CDR1 is LGHNA and CDR2 is YSLEER. This CDR3 has 17 amino acids. V was shortened by 2 bases and J by 4 bases, with 17 bases between the two germline ends. This CDR3 is CASSQYPPGLRTGELFF. As DNA, the CDR3 is TGCGCCAGCAGCCAATATCCCCCGGGACTTCGCACCGGGGAGCTGTTTTTT.

V is TRBV2 and J is TRBJ1-6, with D possibly TRBD1 on 6 matching bases. The V gene's germline CDR1 is SNHLY and CDR2 FYNNEI. The V and J ends lost 5 bases and 8 bases respectively, with 10 bases between them. The CDR3 extends over 13 amino acids. CDR3 protein: CASSQGSDSPLHF. CDR3 DNA sequence: TGTGCCAGCAGTCAGGGGAGCGATTCACCCCTCCACTTT.

The V and J genes are TRBV27 and TRBJ2-4, with TRBD2 identical over 11 bases. CDR1 and CDR2 from the germline V gene are MNHEY and SMNVEV (reference sequence). This CDR3 is 18 amino acids long. V shed 5 bases, J shed 4 bases, and the junction held 13 bases outside the gene matches. Here the CDR3 reads CASSPKTSGTSGKNIQYF. The CDR3 nucleotides read TGTGCCAGCAGTCCGAAAACCTCCGGGACTAGCGGAAAAAACATTCAGTACTTC.

The rearrangement links TRBV7-9 to TRBJ2-7, with D perhaps TRBD2 (5 bases). The CDR3 covers 13 residues. From germline, CDR1 is SEHNR and CDR2 FQNEAQ (reference sequence). The V end lost 5 bases, the J end lost 0 bases, and 8 bases lay between the germline ends. The CDR3 DNA reads as TGTGCCAGCAGCACAAGCGGCTCCTACGAGCAGTACTTC. Translated, it gives CASSTSGSYEQYF. Together with reference TRBV7-9 and TRBJ2-7, the CDR3 gives the full variable domain: DTGVSQNPRHKITKRGQNVTFRCDPISEHNRLYWYRQTLGQGPEFLTYFQNEAQLEKSRLLSDRFSAERPKGSFSTLEIQRTEQGDSAMYLCASSTSGSYEQYFGPGTRLTVT.

The rearrangement uses TRBV7-2 and TRBJ1-1; 7 bases are a match to TRBD1. The CDR3 runs 14 residues. From germline, CDR1 is SGHTA and CDR2 FQGNSA. V was clipped by 3 bases and J by 3 bases; unmatched bases: 4. The CDR3 is CASSFYDRDTEAFF. The CDR3 DNA sequence: TGTGCCAGCAGCTTTTATGACAGGGACACTGAAGCTTTCTTT.

The chain joins TRBV14 to TRBJ2-7, with TRBD2 matching over 13 bases. The CDR3 is 14 residues long. Per germline, CDR1 SGHDN and CDR2 FVKESK. With V trimmed by 4 bases and J by 6 bases, 3 bases remained unmatched. The CDR3 DNA sequence: TGTGCCAGCAGCCGGACTAGCGGGAGTGGCGAGCAGTACTTC. This sequence encodes CASSRTSGSGEQYF.

The CDR3 sequence is CAWSVDRGKLFF. The CDR3 region has the DNA TGTGCCTGGAGTGTAGACAGGGGAAAACTGTTTTTT. The chain employs TRBV30 and TRBJ1-4, with 8 bases matching TRBD1. Germline V lookup: CDR1 GTSNPN, CDR2 SVGIG (reference sequence). The CDR3 is 12 residues long. V shed 0 bases, J shed 10 bases, and the junction held 1 base outside the gene matches. Full variable domain (rest looked up from reference TRBV30 and TRBJ1-4): SQTIHQWPATLVQPVGSPLSLECTVEGTSNPNLYWYRQAAGRGLQLLFYSVGIGQISSEVPQNLSASRPQDRQFILSSKKLLLSDSGFYLCAWSVDRGKLFFGSGTQLSVL.

The chain has TRBV6-2 or TRBV6-3 and TRBJ1-1; D is unresolved. Trimming left V 2 bases short and J 7 bases short, with 11 bases between. The length of the CDR3 is 13 residues. CDR1 is MNHEY, CDR2 SVGEGT, per germline. The CDR3 here is CASSYPSTIEAFF. Written as DNA, the CDR3 is TGTGCCAGCAGTTACCCCTCAACAATTGAAGCTTTCTTT.

This rearrangement joins TRBV19 to TRBJ1-6, with 8 bases fitting TRBD1. Germline-derived CDR1 and CDR2 are LNHDA and SQIVND (reference sequence). The V segment lost 3 bases and the J segment 9 bases; nucleotides outside the gene matches: 4. The CDR3 runs to 14 residues. The CDR3 DNA reads TGTGCCAGTAGTATGTCAGGGGGCGGTTCACCCCTCCACTTT. It encodes CASSMSGGGSPLHF.

The genes are TRBV19 and TRBJ1-5, with 8 bases matching TRBD1. V shed 1 base, J shed 2 bases, and the junction held 1 base outside the gene matches. Germline loops: CDR1 LNHDA, CDR2 SQIVND (reference sequence). The CDR3 has 15 residues. The CDR3 is CASSIVQGGNQPQHF. CDR3 nucleotide sequence: TGTGCCAGTAGTATAGTACAGGGGGGCAATCAGCCCCAGCATTTT.

This clone was seen once. The rearrangement links TRBV5-1 to TRBJ2-2; 8 positions agree with TRBD1. With V trimmed by 0 bases and J by 6 bases, 10 bases remained unmatched. The CDR3 is 17 amino acids. Germline V gives CDR1 SGHRS, CDR2 YFSETQ. In nucleotides, the CDR3 is TGCGCCAGCAGCTTGGCCGATGCAGGGGGCGTCGCCGGGGAGCTGTTTTTT. It encodes CASSLADAGGVAGELFF.

The rearrangement uses TRBV7-2 and TRBJ2-5, with D uncertain. The CDR3 spans 15 residues. Germline assignment: CDR1 SGHTA and CDR2 FQGNSA. The germline V and J ends were trimmed by 1 base and 1 base, with 10 bases remaining between them. CDR3: CASSLVYSPQETQYF. CDR3 nucleotide sequence: TGTGCCAGCAGCTTAGTCTATAGCCCCCAAGAGACCCAGTACTTC.

V and J are TRBV7-3 and TRBJ1-1; TRBD1 matches at 12 bases. Trimming at V came to 5 bases and at J to 8 bases, leaving 3 bases not matched to a gene. The CDR3 is 13 amino acids. Germline V gene data show CDR1 as SGHTA and CDR2 as FQGTGA. CDR3 loop: CASSAGTGGEAFF. The CDR3 DNA is TGTGCCAGCAGCGCCGGGACAGGGGGCGAAGCTTTCTTT.

The chain is built from TRBV11-2 and TRBJ2-1; TRBD1 matches 9 bases. This CDR3 spans 16 amino acids. Unmatched junction bases numbered 10, after V lost 2 bases and J lost 8 bases. Germline CDR1 is SGHAT and CDR2 is FQNNGV. CDR3 sequence (DNA): TGTGCCAGCAGCTTACTCGGGACAGGGCTAATGGATGAGCAGTTCTTC. Translated, it gives CASSLLGTGLMDEQFF.

This chain joins TRBV21-1 and TRBJ2-3; TRBD2, as called in the table, went unchecked against the DNA. TRBV21-1 is assigned pseudogene status. The CDR3 extends over 15 amino acids. The CDR3 is CASSLRGGVADTQYF. The CDR3 region has the DNA TGTGCCAGCAGCTTGCGGGGGGGAGTCGCAGATACGCAGTATTTT.

V is TRBV7-9 and J is TRBJ1-1, with 7 nucleotides matching TRBD1. After removal of 4 bases from V and 11 bases from J, the junction contained 16 bases not matched to a gene. Germline V gene sequence: CDR1 SEHNR, CDR2 FQNEAQ (reference sequence). The CDR3 length is 15 residues. As DNA, the CDR3 is TGTGCCAGCAGCTCCTTACAGGGGACCCGTGCTACGGCTTTCTTT. Its protein product is CASSSLQGTRATAFF.

The J gene is TRBJ2-3, the V gene TRBV5-4; possibly TRBD2 for D (6 bases). This CDR3 is built from 15 residues. Trimming removed 6 bases at V and 0 bases at J, with 14 bases between. Germline values: CDR1 SGHNT, CDR2 YYREEE (reference sequence). Here the CDR3 DNA reads TGTGCCAGCACCAATAGCGGAACTAGCACAGATACGCAGTATTTT. This translates into CASTNSGTSTDTQYF.

This clone was detected once. V usage is TRBV19 and J usage is TRBJ1-6; the D is unclear. Deletions cut 5 bases from V and 7 bases from J, with 9 bases between. From germline, CDR1 is LNHDA and CDR2 SQIVND (reference sequence). This CDR3 has 13 amino acids. The CDR3 DNA reads TGTGCCAGTAGTCCCCTTAGCAATTCACCCCTCCACTTT. Translated, it gives CASSPLSNSPLHF. The full variable domain, rest sourced from reference TRBV19 and TRBJ1-6, is DGGITQSPKYLFRKEGQNVTLSCEQNLNHDAMYWYRQDPGQGLRLIYYSQIVNDFQKGDIAEGYSVSREKKESFPLTVTSAQKNPTAFYLCASSPLSNSPLHFGNGTRLTVT.

The rearrangement links TRBV4-2 to TRBJ2-2, with 9 bases lining up with TRBD2. V was clipped by 1 base and J by 7 bases; unmatched bases: 7. CDR1 and CDR2 from the germline V gene are LGHNA and YNFKEQ. The CDR3 is 16 amino acids. As DNA, the CDR3 is TGTGCCAGCAGCCAAGGATTAGCGGGGGATCACGGGGAGCTGTTTTTT. Translation: CASSQGLAGDHGELFF.

The gene calls are TRBV7-9 and TRBJ2-1; the match to TRBD2 covers 7 bases. The V gene's germline CDR1 is SEHNR and CDR2 FQNEAQ (reference sequence). The CDR3 has 17 residues. The trim removed 5 bases at V and 0 bases at J, leaving 10 bases unmatched. The CDR3 DNA sequence: TGTGCCAGCAGCCCACCGACTAGCCGGAGCTCCTACAATGAGCAGTTCTTC. Translating it yields CASSPPTSRSSYNEQFF.

The chain has TRBV10-3 and TRBJ1-5, with D unclear. Germline V gene lookup returns CDR1 ENHRY and CDR2 SYGVKD. The V end lost 3 bases, the J end lost 3 bases, and 6 bases lay between the germline ends. This CDR3 contains 13 residues. CDR3 in amino acids: CAISDRLNQPQHF. The CDR3 bases are TGTGCCATCAGTGACAGACTCAATCAGCCCCAGCATTTT.

This clone was seen once. The genes are TRBV18 and TRBJ2-1; no clear D. This CDR3 has 13 residues. V lost 3 bases, J lost 1 base, and 4 bases lay in between. The germline V gene encodes CDR1 KGHSH and CDR2 LQKENI. The chain's CDR3 is CASSPPSYNEQFF. The CDR3 DNA follows: TGTGCCAGCTCACCTCCTTCCTACAATGAGCAGTTCTTC.

The V call is TRBV19, the J call TRBJ1-6; the match to TRBD1 covers 9 bases. The CDR3 loop spans 14 amino acids. Unmatched junction bases numbered 3, after V lost 4 bases and J lost 8 bases. The germline V gene has CDR1 LNHDA and CDR2 SQIVND (reference sequence). CDR3 region: CASSRGQGDSPLHF. DNA for the CDR3: TGTGCCAGTAGTAGGGGACAGGGAGATTCACCCCTCCACTTT.

This chain joins TRBV27 and TRBJ2-1; D might be TRBD2 (6 bases). Trimming removed 4 bases from V and 8 bases from J, with 6 bases in between. The CDR3 totals 11 residues. Per germline, CDR1 MNHEY and CDR2 SMNVEV (reference sequence). The CDR3 spells CASSWGDEQFF. The CDR3, as DNA: TGTGCCAGCAGTTGGGGGGATGAGCAGTTCTTC.

The chain uses TRBV5-1 and TRBJ2-7; D not certain. CDR1 and CDR2 from the germline V gene are SGHRS and YFSETQ. CDR3 size: 12 residues. V dropped 2 bases and J dropped 1 base, with 4 bases sitting between them. CDR3 loop: CASSFNSYEQYF. The CDR3 DNA reads as TGCGCCAGCAGCTTCAATTCCTACGAGCAGTACTTC.

This chain links TRBV7-2 with TRBJ2-1; possibly TRBD2 for D (5 bases). V shed 0 bases and J shed 7 bases, with 16 bases lying between them. The CDR3 totals 16 residues. The germline V gene has CDR1 SGHTA and CDR2 FQGNSA. The CDR3 DNA follows: TGTGCCAGCAGCTTAGCGGTTATCCGGGGAAAGAATGAGCAGTTCTTC. This codes for CASSLAVIRGKNEQFF.

CDR3 sequence (DNA): TGTGCCAGCAGCCAGGGGGCCACTGCAACTAATGAAAAACTGTTTTTT. Translation: CASSQGATATNEKLFF. V and J are TRBV16 and TRBJ1-4; TRBD1 might be the D (6 bases). CDR1 and CDR2 from the germline V gene are KGHSY and FQNENV. The CDR3 totals 16 residues. Trimming shortened V by 3 bases and J by 0 bases, and 11 bases separated the two germline ends. The complete variable domain, with remaining parts taken from reference TRBV16 and TRBJ1-4, reads GEEVAQTPKHLVRGEGQKAKLYCAPIKGHSYVFWYQQVLKNEFKFLISFQNENVFDETGMPKERFSAKCLPNSPCSLEIQATKLEDSAVYFCASSQGATATNEKLFFGSGTQLSVL.

The chain employs TRBV24-1 and TRBJ2-3; 11 positions agree with TRBD1. Germline lookup yields CDR1 KGHDR and CDR2 SFDVKD. The CDR3 extends over 15 amino acids. Trimming at V came to 3 bases and at J to 3 bases, leaving 1 base not matched to a gene. The CDR3 reads CATSDRDRGTDTQYF. DNA for the CDR3: TGTGCCACCAGTGATCGGGACAGGGGGACAGATACGCAGTATTTT.

In this sample, this clone turned up a few times. V is TRBV9 and J is TRBJ2-2; TRBD2 matches at 12 bases. Germline loops: CDR1 SGDLS, CDR2 YYNGEE. This CDR3 has 16 residues. With 4 bases clipped from V and 4 bases from J, the junction kept 5 bases outside the gene matches. CDR3: CASSPSGLAGTGELFF. The DNA of the CDR3 is TGTGCCAGCAGCCCCTCGGGACTAGCGGGCACCGGGGAGCTGTTTTTT.

This clone is medium-sized (0.01 to 0.1%) within its sample. Written as DNA, the CDR3 is TGTGCCAGCGGACAGGGACACTACGAGCAGTACTTC. Translated: CASGQGHYEQYF. The gene calls are TRBV27 and TRBJ2-7, with 8 bases aligning to TRBD1. Germline assignment: CDR1 MNHEY and CDR2 SMNVEV (reference sequence). The J segment lost 3 bases and the V segment lost 8 bases, leaving 3 bases of the junction unmatched. The CDR3 is 12 residues long.

The chain couples TRBV4-1 to TRBJ1-2; 9 bases match TRBD1. The CDR3 contains 16 residues. Per germline, CDR1 MGHRA and CDR2 YSYEKL. Trimming took 3 bases from V and 2 from J; bases not matched to a gene: 7. The CDR3 reads CASSQPRDRANYGYTF. The CDR3 DNA reads as TGCGCCAGCAGCCAGCCCCGGGACAGGGCCAACTATGGCTACACCTTC.

The chain is built from TRBV12-5 and TRBJ1-1, with D hard to call. Per the germline V gene, CDR1 is LGHNT and CDR2 is FRNRAP. This CDR3 is 13 amino acids long. The V and J ends lost 1 base and 4 bases respectively, with 7 bases between them. The chain's CDR3 is CASGLAGGTEAFF. CDR3 bases: TGTGCTAGTGGTTTGGCGGGAGGCACTGAAGCTTTCTTT.